The sample holds one count of the clone carrying this TCR beta chain. Its antigen is as yet unknown. The donors were members of the validation cohort, which comprised around 110 subjects and was separate from the first cohort of roughly 700 subjects. The source of the sample is a study of cytomegalovirus exposure and HLA in healthy donors. Background on the study: Both the 95 to 150 validation repertoires and the approximately 670 first-cohort repertoires used the same platform, as reported by a later analysis. Study conclusions and caveats: According to a subsequent analysis, TCR clusters identified in the first cohort showed a tendency to co-occur across the roughly 120 validation repertoires. Most TCR sequences were rare, but some public TCRs occurred in many donors.

Libraries were prepared by immunoSEQ multiplex PCR; TCRdb keeps only in-frame clonotypes and omits some of them. The sample lists 200,000 to 300,000 clones, less than 95% occurring once. This CDR3 has 14 residues. The germline CDR1 and CDR2 sequences are MNHEY and SMNVEV (reference sequence). V was clipped by 5 bases and J by 2 bases; unmatched bases: 3. The receptor comes from a woman aged 25-40 years in good health and CMV-seronegative. The V and J genes are TRBV27 and TRBJ2-1; 7 bases match TRBD2. Sequenced: PBMCs. The CDR3 sequence: CASSPSGTYNEQFF. CDR3 nucleotide sequence: TGTGCCAGCAGTCCTAGCGGTACCTACAATGAGCAGTTCTTC.